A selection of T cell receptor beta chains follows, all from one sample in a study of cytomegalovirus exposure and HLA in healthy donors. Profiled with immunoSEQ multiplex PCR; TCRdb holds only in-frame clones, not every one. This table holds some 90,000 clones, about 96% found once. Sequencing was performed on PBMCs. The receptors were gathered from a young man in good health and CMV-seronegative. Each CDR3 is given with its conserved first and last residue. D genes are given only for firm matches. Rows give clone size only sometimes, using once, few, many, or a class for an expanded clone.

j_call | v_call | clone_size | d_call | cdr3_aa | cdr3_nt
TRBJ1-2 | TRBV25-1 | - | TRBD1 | CASSAGTGKLWNYGYTF | TGTGCCAGCAGTGCCGGGACAGGGAAGCTTTGGAACTATGGCTACACCTTC
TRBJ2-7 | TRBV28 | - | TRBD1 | CASSLYGGGDRGYEQYF | TGTGCCAGCAGTTTATACGGAGGCGGGGACAGGGGATACGAGCAGTACTTC
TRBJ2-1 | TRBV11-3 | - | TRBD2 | CASSLMAGAGANTEQFF | TGTGCCAGCAGCTTAATGGCGGGAGCGGGCGCGAACACTGAGCAGTTCTTC
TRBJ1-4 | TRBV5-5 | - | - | CASSSRTEGNEKLFF | TGTGCCAGCAGCTCACGAACGGAGGGGAATGAAAAACTGTTTTTT
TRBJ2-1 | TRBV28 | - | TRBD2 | CASREGTTGFYNEQFF | TGTGCCAGCAGAGAGGGGACTACCGGTTTCTACAATGAGCAGTTCTTC
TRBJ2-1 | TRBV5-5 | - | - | CASSLIDEQFF | TGTGCCAGCAGCTTGATCGATGAGCAGTTCTTC
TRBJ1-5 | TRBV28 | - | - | CASRETTGYSNQPQHF | TGTGCCAGCAGAGAAACTACAGGGTATAGCAATCAGCCCCAGCATTTT
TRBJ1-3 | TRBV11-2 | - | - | CASSLRGTGSGNTIYF | TGTGCCAGCAGCTTAAGGGGGACCGGCTCTGGAAACACCATATATTTT
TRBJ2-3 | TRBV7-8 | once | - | CASKSGRTTDTQYF | TGTGCCAGCAAGTCAGGGAGGACAACAGATACGCAGTATTTT
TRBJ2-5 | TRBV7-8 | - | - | CASSLTDLSGRGFLGTQYF | TGTGCCAGCAGCTTAACCGACCTATCGGGCAGGGGCTTTTTGGGGACCCAGTACTTC
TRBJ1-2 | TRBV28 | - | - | CASSLPPSGVSGGYTF | TGTGCCAGCAGTTTGCCCCCCTCGGGAGTAAGTGGAGGCTACACCTTC
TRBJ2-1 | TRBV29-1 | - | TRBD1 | CSALRDSYNEQFF | TGCAGCGCCCTAAGGGACAGTTACAATGAGCAGTTCTTC
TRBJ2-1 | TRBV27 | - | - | CASRKEGRYNEQFF | TGTGCCAGCAGGAAGGAGGGCCGATACAATGAGCAGTTCTTC
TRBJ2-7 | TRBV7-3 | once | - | CASSPERVRVNEQYF | TGTGCCAGCAGCCCAGAGAGGGTAAGGGTAAACGAGCAGTACTTC
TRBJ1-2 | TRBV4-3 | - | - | CASSQAYSVPVYYGYTF | TGCGCCAGCAGCCAAGCCTATTCGGTGCCGGTCTACTATGGCTACACCTTC
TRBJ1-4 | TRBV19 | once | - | CASSWAGYNEKLFF | TGTGCCAGTAGTTGGGCAGGGTATAATGAAAAACTGTTTTTT
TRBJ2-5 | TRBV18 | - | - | CASSPQQGIQETQYF | TGTGCCAGCTCACCTCAACAGGGAATCCAAGAGACCCAGTACTTC
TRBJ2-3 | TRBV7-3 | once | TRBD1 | CASSLQGVETDTQYF | TGTGCCAGCAGCTTGCAGGGGGTAGAGACAGATACGCAGTATTTT
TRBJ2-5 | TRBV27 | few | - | CASSLYERGGEETQYF | TGTGCCAGCAGTTTATACGAGAGGGGCGGGGAAGAGACCCAGTACTTC
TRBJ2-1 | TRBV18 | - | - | CASSPELDNEQFF | TGTGCCAGCTCACCCGAACTTGACAATGAGCAGTTCTTC
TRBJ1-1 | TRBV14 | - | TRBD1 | CASQQGRYTEAFF | TGTGCCAGCCAACAGGGGAGGTACACTGAAGCTTTCTTT
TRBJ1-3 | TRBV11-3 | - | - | CASSTLEISGNTIYF | TGTGCCAGCAGCACCTTAGAGATCTCTGGAAACACCATATATTTT
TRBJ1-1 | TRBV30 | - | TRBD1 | CAWRWGRPGGSAWGTEAFF | TGTGCCTGGAGGTGGGGCCGACCAGGGGGCTCGGCTTGGGGAACTGAAGCTTTCTTT
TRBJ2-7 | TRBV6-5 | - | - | CASSYRETYEQYF | TGTGCCAGCAGTTACAGGGAGACCTACGAGCAGTACTTC
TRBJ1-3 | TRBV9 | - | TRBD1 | CASSASLQGTSLLGNTIYF | TGTGCCAGCAGCGCTTCCCTACAGGGGACTAGTCTGCTTGGAAACACCATATATTTT
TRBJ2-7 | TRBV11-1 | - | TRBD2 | CASSWRTSAEQYF | TGTGCCAGCAGCTGGCGGACTAGCGCCGAGCAGTACTTC
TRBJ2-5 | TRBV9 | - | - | CASSRGTEETQYF | TGTGCCAGCAGCAGGGGAACAGAAGAGACCCAGTACTTC
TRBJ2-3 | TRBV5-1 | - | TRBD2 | CASSLGTSGRTTDTQYF | TGCGCCAGCAGCTTGGGGACTAGCGGGAGAACCACAGATACGCAGTATTTT
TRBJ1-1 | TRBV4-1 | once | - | CASSQWTGVNTEAFF | TGCGCCAGCAGCCAGTGGACTGGAGTGAACACTGAAGCTTTCTTT
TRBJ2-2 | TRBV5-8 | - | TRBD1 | CASSPYDRDRGPAGELFF | TGTGCCAGCAGCCCATACGACCGGGACAGGGGACCTGCCGGGGAGCTGTTTTTT
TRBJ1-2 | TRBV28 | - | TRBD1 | CASSLGYRGAANYGYTF | TGTGCCAGCAGTTTAGGGTACAGGGGCGCCGCTAACTATGGCTACACCTTC
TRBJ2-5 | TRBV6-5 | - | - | CASSPLGASGEAQYF | TGTGCCAGCAGTCCCCTAGGAGCATCGGGTGAGGCCCAGTACTTC
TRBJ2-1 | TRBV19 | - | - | CASSSPPHETAYNEQFF | TGTGCCAGTAGCTCACCCCCTCATGAGACAGCCTACAATGAGCAGTTCTTC
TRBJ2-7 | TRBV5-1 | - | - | CASSLVLGLRYEQYF | TGCGCCAGCAGCTTGGTTTTAGGACTAAGGTACGAGCAGTACTTC
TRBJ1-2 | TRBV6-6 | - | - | CASRQAGDALYGYTF | TGTGCCAGCAGACAAGCAGGGGACGCACTCTATGGCTACACCTTC
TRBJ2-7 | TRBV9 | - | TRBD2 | CASSDPQLAGGPETYEQYF | TGTGCCAGCAGCGATCCCCAGCTAGCGGGAGGACCTGAAACCTACGAGCAGTACTTC
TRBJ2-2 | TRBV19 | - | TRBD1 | CASITTGGVAVNTGELFF | TGTGCCAGTATCACTACAGGGGGTGTAGCGGTTAACACCGGGGAGCTGTTTTTT
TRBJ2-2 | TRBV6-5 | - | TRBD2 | CASSYLAGAPTGELFF | TGTGCCAGCAGTTACCTGGCGGGAGCTCCCACCGGGGAGCTGTTTTTT
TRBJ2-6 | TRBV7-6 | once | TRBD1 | CASSAGTGHFSGANVLTF | TGTGCCAGCAGCGCCGGGACAGGGCACTTCTCTGGGGCCAACGTCCTGACTTTC
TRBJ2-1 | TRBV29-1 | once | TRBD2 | CSYLPGLDEGNEQFF | TGCAGCTATTTGCCGGGACTAGATGAGGGAAATGAGCAGTTCTTC
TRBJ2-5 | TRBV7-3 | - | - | CASSLNGGGGPQETQYF | TGTGCCAGCAGCCTAAACGGCGGGGGCGGACCTCAAGAGACCCAGTACTTC
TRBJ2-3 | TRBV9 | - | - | CASSSGGGRTDTQYF | TGTGCCAGCAGCTCTGGGGGAGGTCGCACAGATACGCAGTATTTT
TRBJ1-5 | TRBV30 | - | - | CAWSAGGNQPQHF | TGTGCCTGGAGTGCCGGGGGAAATCAGCCCCAGCATTTT
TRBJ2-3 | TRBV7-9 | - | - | CASSLALGSATGDTDTQYF | TGTGCCAGCAGCTTAGCGCTCGGATCGGCGACGGGGGACACAGATACGCAGTATTTT
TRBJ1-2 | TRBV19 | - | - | CASSTRVESYGYTF | TGTGCCAGTAGTACCAGGGTGGAGAGCTATGGCTACACCTTC
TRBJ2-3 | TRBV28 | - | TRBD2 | CASSPGTSGRTDTQYF | TGTGCCAGCAGTCCCGGGACTAGCGGACGCACAGATACGCAGTATTTT
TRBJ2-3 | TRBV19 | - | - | CASSSTPNGGPATQYF | TGTGCCAGTAGTTCGACCCCGAATGGAGGTCCAGCTACGCAGTATTTT
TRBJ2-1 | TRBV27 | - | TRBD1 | CASSLTGYNEQFF | TGTGCCAGCAGTTTGACAGGGTACAATGAGCAGTTCTTC
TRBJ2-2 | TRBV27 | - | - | CASSLLHTGTGELFF | TGTGCCAGCAGTTTATTGCACACCGGGACCGGGGAGCTGTTTTTT